This entry lists 21 T cell receptor beta chains sequenced from one sample in a study of early T cells in non-severe SARS-CoV-2 infection. TCRdb ran MiXCR on the 5' RACE reads and lists one entry per CDR3 protein. There are about 69,000 distinct CDR3 sequences in the sample; 9.5% occur only once, and around 5.5% lies in the top ten. The material sequenced was whole blood. The receptors shown here come from an adult who was a healthcare worker with PCR-confirmed SARS-CoV-2 infection or an uninfected control (not recorded which).

The V gene is TRBV5-6, the J gene TRBJ2-3, with 7 nucleotides matching TRBD1. The CDR3 length is 15 residues. Germline-derived CDR1 and CDR2 are SGHDT and YYEEEE. The V segment lost 2 bases and the J segment 5 bases; nucleotides outside the gene matches: 8. This CDR3 is CASSLGTGVGDTQYF. The CDR3 region has the DNA TGTGCCAGCAGCTTAGGAACAGGGGTGGGAGATACGCAGTATTTT.

This chain connects TRBV21-1 to TRBJ2-2; no check of the table's D call, TRBD1, against the DNA was made. TRBV21-1 represents a pseudogene. The CDR3 totals 19 residues. CDR3 bases: TGTGCCAGCAGCACTCGACCAAGAGGGGCCGCGGCCGACACCGGGGAGCTGTTTTTT. Translated: CASSTRPRGAAADTGELFF.

This clonotype has a handful of counts. J is TRBJ2-5 and V is TRBV16; TRBD1 agrees at 8 bases. Germline assignment: CDR1 KGHSY and CDR2 FQNENV. After removal of 1 base from V and 5 bases from J, the junction contained 0 bases not matched to a gene. CDR3 length: 13 residues. The CDR3 spells CASSQWDRETQYF. The CDR3 nucleotides read TGTGCCAGCAGCCAATGGGACAGGGAGACCCAGTACTTC. Full variable domain (outside the CDR3, taken from reference TRBV16 and TRBJ2-5): GEEVAQTPKHLVRGEGQKAKLYCAPIKGHSYVFWYQQVLKNEFKFLISFQNENVFDETGMPKERFSAKCLPNSPCSLEIQATKLEDSAVYFCASSQWDRETQYFGPGTRLLVL.

This clonotype was picked up many times. The chain is built from TRBV5-4 and TRBJ1-2; D uncertain. Germline values: CDR1 SGHNT, CDR2 YYREEE (reference sequence). This CDR3 spans 13 amino acids. The ends were cut back, 1 base at V and 4 bases at J, with 8 bases in the middle. The DNA for the CDR3 is TGTGCCAGCAGCTTGAAGGGAACCTATGGCTACACCTTC. It yields the protein CASSLKGTYGYTF.

This clonotype was recorded a few times. This chain connects TRBV1 to TRBJ2-7; the table's D call of TRBD2 was not tested on the DNA. TRBV1 is a pseudogene. The CDR3 is 15 residues long. For the CDR3, the DNA is TGCACCAGCAGCCAACCTATAGGGGACTACTACGAGCAGTACTTC. It yields the protein CTSSQPIGDYYEQYF.

The chain carries TRBV10-3 and TRBJ2-5; no firm D call. This CDR3 has 15 amino acids. V shed 0 bases and J shed 5 bases, with 13 bases lying between them. Germline-derived CDR1 and CDR2 are ENHRY and SYGVKD. The CDR3: CAISESTRGWETQYF. In DNA, the CDR3 is TGTGCCATCAGTGAGTCGACTCGAGGTTGGGAGACCCAGTACTTC.

The rearrangement joins TRBV7-2 to TRBJ2-7, with D hard to call. Germline CDR1 SGHTA, CDR2 FQGNSA. V dropped 4 bases and J dropped 2 bases, with 12 bases sitting between them. The CDR3 contains 14 residues. The CDR3 loop reads CASSSRAGTYEQYF. DNA of the CDR3: TGTGCCAGCAGCTCCCGGGCAGGAACCTACGAGCAGTACTTC.

V is TRBV5-8 and J is TRBJ1-2; D ambiguous. Trimming pared 2 bases from V and 3 bases from J, leaving 8 bases between. The CDR3 loop spans 13 amino acids. Germline V CDR1 and CDR2: SGHTS, YDEGEE. CDR3 in amino acids: CASSFRTDYGYTF. The CDR3 DNA sequence: TGTGCCAGCAGCTTCAGGACGGACTATGGCTACACCTTC.

In this sample, this clonotype turned up a few times. CDR3 loop: CASSYSLSSGTGELFF. In nucleotides, the CDR3 is TGTGCCAGCAGTTACTCCTTATCCTCAGGGACCGGGGAGCTGTTTTTT. The chain has TRBV6-5 and TRBJ2-2, with TRBD1 as a possible D gene (5 bases). This CDR3 region has 16 residues. V was clipped by 0 bases and J by 5 bases, with 13 bases between them. Germline CDR1 MNHEY, CDR2 SVGAGI.

This sequence joins TRBV7-2 and TRBJ1-2; possible D gene TRBD1, 6 bases. The germline V gene encodes CDR1 SGHTA and CDR2 FQGNSA. V was pared by 5 bases and J by 2 bases, with 15 bases between. The CDR3 has 15 residues. CDR3 DNA: TGTGCCAGCAGCCTCCAGACAGGAGGGAACTATGGCTACACCTTC. Translated, it gives CASSLQTGGNYGYTF.

This clonotype was detected ten times or more. V gene TRBV29-1 combines with J gene TRBJ2-3; the match to TRBD2 covers 12 bases. Trimming at V came to 7 bases and at J to 3 bases, leaving 5 bases not matched to a gene. Germline V lookup: CDR1 SQVTM, CDR2 ANQGSEA. The CDR3 sequence is 14 residues long. This chain's CDR3 is CSAQTSGSTDTQYF. CDR3 in DNA: TGCAGCGCACAGACTAGCGGGAGTACAGATACGCAGTATTTT.

The table lists this clonotype with a few counts. The chain links TRBV3-1 to TRBJ2-4; the match to TRBD2 covers 7 bases. V was clipped by 4 bases and J by 7 bases; unmatched bases: 7. Germline loops: CDR1 LGHDT, CDR2 YNNKEL (reference sequence). This CDR3 is 14 amino acids long. The CDR3 here is CASSRQGGGNIQYF. CDR3 coding DNA: TGTGCCAGCAGCCGGCAAGGCGGGGGTAACATTCAGTACTTC.

This clonotype occurred many times. This chain connects TRBV4-1 to TRBJ1-2; unclear D gene. The V gene lost 1 base and the J gene lost 4 bases, with 7 bases spanning the gap. This CDR3 has 13 amino acids. Looked up from germline, CDR1 is MGHRA and CDR2 is YSYEKL. Here the CDR3 reads CASSQVSTYGYTF. The CDR3 coding sequence is TGCGCCAGCAGCCAAGTTTCAACCTATGGCTACACCTTC.

This sequence joins TRBV12-3 or TRBV12-4 and TRBJ2-3; 11 bases are shared with TRBD2. CDR3 length: 15 residues. The junction had 7 bases not matched to a gene; V was cut back by 6 bases and J by 5 bases. The CDR3 region is CASSRSGGAGDTQYF. The DNA of the CDR3 is TGTGCCAGCAGCCGTAGCGGGGGGGCCGGAGATACGCAGTATTTT.

The chain recombines TRBV4-1 with TRBJ2-7; possibly TRBD1 or TRBD2 for D (5 bases each). The germline V gene encodes CDR1 MGHRA and CDR2 YSYEKL. V lost 0 bases and J lost 0, with 12 bases in between. This CDR3 contains 16 residues. CDR3 protein: CASSQDGTASSYEQYF. In DNA form, the CDR3 reads TGCGCCAGCAGCCAAGATGGGACGGCAAGCTCCTACGAGCAGTACTTC.

The V call is TRBV30, the J call TRBJ1-2; D may be TRBD1 (5 bases). The CDR3 consists of 15 residues. The germline V gene encodes CDR1 GTSNPN and CDR2 SVGIG (reference sequence). V lost 8 bases, J lost 0 bases, and 19 bases lay in between. The CDR3: CALSGGRRANYGYTF. CDR3 DNA sequence: TGTGCCCTTTCTGGGGGACGGAGAGCTAACTATGGCTACACCTTC. The variable domain in full, completed from reference TRBV30 and TRBJ1-2, reads SQTIHQWPATLVQPVGSPLSLECTVEGTSNPNLYWYRQAAGRGLQLLFYSVGIGQISSEVPQNLSASRPQDRQFILSSKKLLLSDSGFYLCALSGGRRANYGYTFGSGTRLTVV.

This clonotype came up many times. This rearrangement joins TRBV3-1 to TRBJ2-2, with TRBD1 as a possible D gene (5 bases). V lost 5 bases and J 5 bases, leaving 9 bases between the germline ends. This CDR3 region has 13 residues. The germline gives CDR1 LGHDT, CDR2 YNNKEL (reference sequence). The CDR3 loop reads CASSARETGELFF. The CDR3 bases are TGTGCCAGCAGCGCCAGGGAAACCGGGGAGCTGTTTTTT. Full variable domain (outside the CDR3, taken from reference TRBV3-1 and TRBJ2-2): DTAVSQTPKYLVTQMGNDKSIKCEQNLGHDTMYWYKQDSKKFLKIMFSYNNKELIINETVPNRFSPKSPDKAHLNLHINSLELGDSAVYFCASSARETGELFFGEGSRLTVL.

This clonotype was counted a few times. The V gene is TRBV20-1, the J gene TRBJ1-1; D ambiguous. The CDR3 covers 12 residues. Germline V gene lookup returns CDR1 DFQATT and CDR2 SNEGSKA (reference sequence). Deletions cut 0 bases from V and 0 bases from J, with 2 bases between. The CDR3 spells CSAREMNTEAFF. CDR3 sequence (DNA): TGCAGTGCTAGAGAGATGAACACTGAAGCTTTCTTT.

V gene TRBV7-3 combines with J gene TRBJ2-3; possible D gene TRBD1, 5 bases. The ends were cut back, 2 bases at V and 1 base at J, with 10 bases in the middle. From germline, CDR1 is SGHTA and CDR2 FQGTGA. The CDR3 contains 15 residues. The CDR3 is CASSLGAYGTDTQYF. The CDR3 nucleotides are TGTGCCAGCAGCTTAGGGGCCTACGGCACAGATACGCAGTATTTT.

The J gene is TRBJ2-3, the V gene TRBV2; D uncertain. The CDR3 is 14 residues long. The ends were cut back, 6 bases at V and 4 bases at J, with 14 bases in the middle. Germline-derived CDR1 and CDR2 are SNHLY and FYNNEI. The DNA of the CDR3 is TGTGCCAGCAGGACAAACCCGGCCTCAGATACGCAGTATTTT. This sequence encodes CASRTNPASDTQYF.

CDR3 nucleotide sequence: TGTGCCAGCAGCTTACCACGGACACGCCTTTACGAGCAGTACTTC. Residues: CASSLPRTRLYEQYF. V gene TRBV5-6 combines with J gene TRBJ2-7; D is perhaps TRBD1 (5 bases). CDR1 and CDR2 from the germline V gene are SGHDT and YYEEEE. Between the trimmed V and J ends, which lost 2 bases and 4 bases, there was a span of 16 bases. There are 15 residues in the CDR3.